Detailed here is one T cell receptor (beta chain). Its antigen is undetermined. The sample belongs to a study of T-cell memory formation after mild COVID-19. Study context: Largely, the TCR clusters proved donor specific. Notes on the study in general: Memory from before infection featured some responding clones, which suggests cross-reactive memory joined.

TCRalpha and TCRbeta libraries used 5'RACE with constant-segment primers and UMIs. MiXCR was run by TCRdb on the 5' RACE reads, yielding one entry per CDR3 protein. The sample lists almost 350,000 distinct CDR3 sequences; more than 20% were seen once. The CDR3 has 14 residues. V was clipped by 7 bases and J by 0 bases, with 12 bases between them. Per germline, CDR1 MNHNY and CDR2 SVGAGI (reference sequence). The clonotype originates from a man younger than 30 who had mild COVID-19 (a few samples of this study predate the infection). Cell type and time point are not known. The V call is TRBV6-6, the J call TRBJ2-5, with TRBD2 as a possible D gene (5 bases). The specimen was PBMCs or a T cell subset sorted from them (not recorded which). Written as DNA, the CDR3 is TGTGCCAGCAAGTCCCGGGGTCACCAAGAGACCCAGTACTTC. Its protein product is CASKSRGHQETQYF.